Described below is a single T cell receptor beta chain sequence and its context. Its antigen target is currently unknown. Nothing much larger sits one base from this clone, and base qualities are not available. Other DNA sequences in this sample translate to the same CDR3. TCRbeta CDR3 regions were amplified from genomic DNA using the immunoSEQ Assay, a bias-controlled multiplex PCR. The authors processed their data as follows. Within the assay, amplification of reference gene primers was used to estimate how many nucleated cells each sample contained. To quantify the absolute abundance of each unique TCRbeta CDR3 rearrangement, sequence reads were collapsed and filtered. For each sample, productive Simpson clonality was calculated by taking the square root of Simpson's diversity index across productive rearrangements. Sourced from immuneACCESS, this table was stored by TCRdb with only in-frame sequences that have V and J called. A share of the clones is absent; for the studies checked, an unresolved V gene accounts for under half, and the remainder has no known explanation. Clonal size and the V and J genes are those of that table, whereas D and trimming came from the DNA. The sample contains about 440,000 clones, about 89% of them found a single time. The ten largest clones take up 4% to 5.5% of the sample.

At the junction V is shortened by 3 bases and J by 2 bases, with 7 bases in between. The CDR3 sequence holds 13 residues, the cysteine and phenylalanine included. Of the read, only the CDR3 DNA is kept; its 39 bases are in frame from base 1. CDR1 and CDR2, per the germline V gene, are MGHRA and YSYEKL. These data belong to a study of blood T cell repertoires in COVID-19 (dated by TCRdb to the early 2020s). In terms of the full investigation: Samples covering the acute and convalescent phases of COVID-19 were provided by collaborators in the United States, Italy and Spain. Samples were obtained from the ongoing ImmuneRACE study (first 160 participants) and from 1,000 to 1,500 subjects provided by 6 global collaborators. Deeply sampled blood TCRbeta repertoires from subjects exposed to, actively infected with, or recovered from COVID-19 were included in the dataset. Nearly every sample came with metadata listing a de-identified subject ID, COVID-19 status, age in years and sex. The material from the prospective study consisted of cDNA or gDNA derived from T cells, B-cell-depleted T cells, or PBMCs. HLA class I and class II types, where available, came from metadata supplied by the sample provider rather than from assay-based typing. The repertoires were released in a freely available public database meant as a resource for research on the immune response to SARS-CoV-2. What the authors observed across the whole study: The amount of clinical and demographic metadata varied by source and participant and was provided uncurated.

Collaborating institutions collected whole blood in K2EDTA tubes following their own protocols. For TCRbeta analysis, collaborator samples were shipped as frozen whole blood, as isolated PBMCs, or as DNA extracted from either sample type. Sequenced material: peripheral blood. The V and J segments used are TRBV4-1 and TRBJ2-5, with TRBD1 tentatively as D gene (5 bases match). The clonotype was recovered from a woman aged 25 to 39 with acute or convalescent COVID-19. CDR3 reads: CASSQTDQETQYF. Here is the DNA: TGCGCCAGCAGCCAGACAGATCAAGAGACCCAGTACTTC.